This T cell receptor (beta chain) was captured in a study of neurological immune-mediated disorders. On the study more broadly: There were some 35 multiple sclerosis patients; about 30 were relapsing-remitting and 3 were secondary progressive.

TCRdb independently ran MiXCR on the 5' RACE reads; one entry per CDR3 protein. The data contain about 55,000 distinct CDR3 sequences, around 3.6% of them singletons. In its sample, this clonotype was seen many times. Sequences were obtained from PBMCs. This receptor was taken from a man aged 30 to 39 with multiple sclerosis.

The CDR3 DNA reads as TGCAGCGTTGAAGTCCCGGGGCTAGCGGGAGCCCTAAGGGAGACCCAGTACTTC. As protein: CSVEVPGLAGALRETQYF. The V and J genes are TRBV29-1 and TRBJ2-5, with 10 bases matching TRBD2. The CDR3 has 18 residues. Germline V lookup: CDR1 SQVTM, CDR2 ANQGSEA. V was pared by 1 base and J by 5 bases, with 16 bases of the junction left unmatched. Full variable domain (rest looked up from reference TRBV29-1 and TRBJ2-5): SAVISQKPSRDICQRGTSLTIQCQVDSQVTMMFWYRQQPGQSLTLIATANQGSEATYESGFVIDKFPISRPNLTFSTLTVSNMSPEDSSIYLCSVEVPGLAGALRETQYFGPGTRLLVL.